These T cell receptor beta chains were read from a single sample in a study of regulatory T cells in long-lasting Graves disease. Using its own MiXCR run on the multiplex PCR reads, TCRdb lists one record per CDR3 protein. The sample lists under 800,000 distinct CDR3 sequences, roughly 15% occurring once. This sample was shared with a second study, whose subject was T cells in Graves' hyperthyroidism and ophthalmopathy.

The sample here was peripheral blood mononuclear cells (PBMCs), taken at new diagnosis, from a patient treated with antithyroid drugs. Receptors originate from a woman in her twenties or thirties with Graves disease. CDR3s include the opening cysteine and the closing phenylalanine or tryptophan.

>TRBV10-3
CAISDPGQGAGEQFF
>TRBV20-1
CSATTRGNYGYTF
>TRBV5-1
CASSPQMDRGRETQYF
>TRBV20-1
CSARKREGHYEQYF
>TRBV10-2
CASSDHRTPTYEQYF
>TRBV25-1
CASSDGGANTIYF
>TRBV2
CASGRVLRADEQFF
>TRBV7-2
CASSYYGTIANEQFF
>TRBV19
CASSRGLLNNEQFF
>TRBV11-2
CASNPPGGGVEQFF
>TRBV30
CAWTPAGTGVEKLFF
>TRBV3-1
CASGGEQGTQYF
>TRBV7-9
CASSLAGTGVNEQFF
>TRBV29-1
CSVELSGVSNTEAFF
>TRBV6-2/TRBV6-3
CASTLTGLRGDTQYF
>TRBV11-2
CASSLRDRADNEQFF
>TRBV6-5
CASSSSGRADTQYF
>TRBV20-1
CSARGGASYNEQFF